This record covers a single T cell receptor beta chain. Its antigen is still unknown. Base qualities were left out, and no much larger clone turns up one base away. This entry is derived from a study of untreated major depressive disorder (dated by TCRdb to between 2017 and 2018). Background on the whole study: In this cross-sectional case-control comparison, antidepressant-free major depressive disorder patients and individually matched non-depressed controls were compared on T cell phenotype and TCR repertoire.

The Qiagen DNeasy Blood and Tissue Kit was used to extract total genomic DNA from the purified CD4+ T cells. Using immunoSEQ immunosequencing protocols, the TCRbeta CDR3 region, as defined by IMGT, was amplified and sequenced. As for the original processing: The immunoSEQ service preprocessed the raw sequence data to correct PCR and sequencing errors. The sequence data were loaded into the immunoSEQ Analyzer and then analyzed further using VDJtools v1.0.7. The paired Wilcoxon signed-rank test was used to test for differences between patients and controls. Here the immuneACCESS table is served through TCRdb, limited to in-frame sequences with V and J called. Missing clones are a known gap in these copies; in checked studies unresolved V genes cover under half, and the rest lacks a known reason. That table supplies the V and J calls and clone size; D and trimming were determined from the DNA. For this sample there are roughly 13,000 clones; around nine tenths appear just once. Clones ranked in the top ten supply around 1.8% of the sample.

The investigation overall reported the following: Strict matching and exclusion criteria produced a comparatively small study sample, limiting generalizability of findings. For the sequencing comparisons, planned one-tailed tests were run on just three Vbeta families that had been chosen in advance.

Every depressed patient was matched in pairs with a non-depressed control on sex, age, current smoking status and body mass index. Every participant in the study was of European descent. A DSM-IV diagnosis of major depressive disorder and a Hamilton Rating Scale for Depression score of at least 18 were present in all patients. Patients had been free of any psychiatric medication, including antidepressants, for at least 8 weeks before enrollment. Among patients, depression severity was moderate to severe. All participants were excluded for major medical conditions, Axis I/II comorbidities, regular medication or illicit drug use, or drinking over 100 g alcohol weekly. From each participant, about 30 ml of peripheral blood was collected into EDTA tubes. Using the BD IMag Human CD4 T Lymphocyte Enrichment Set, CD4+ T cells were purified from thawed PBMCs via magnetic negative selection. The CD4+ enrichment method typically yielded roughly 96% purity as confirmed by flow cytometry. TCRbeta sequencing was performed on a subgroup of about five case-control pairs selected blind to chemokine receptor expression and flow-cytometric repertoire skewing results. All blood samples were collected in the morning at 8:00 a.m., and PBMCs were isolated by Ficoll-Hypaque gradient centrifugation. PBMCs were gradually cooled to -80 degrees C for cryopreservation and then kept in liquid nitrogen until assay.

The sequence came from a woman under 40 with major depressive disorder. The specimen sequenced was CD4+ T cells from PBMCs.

At the DNA level, the sequence is TGTGCCAGCTCTTCAGGGGGCGAGCAGTACTTC. Translated, this is CASSSGGEQYF. Here the chain combines TRBV18 and TRBJ2-7; 7 middle bases align to TRBD1. From cysteine to phenylalanine, the CDR3 is 11 amino acids long. Of the read, only the CDR3 DNA is kept; its 33 bases are in frame from base 1. As encoded in the germline V gene, CDR1 is KGHSH while CDR2 is LQKENI. Trimming removed 6 bases from V and 6 bases from J; the gene matches leave 2 bases unexplained.